This T cell receptor (beta chain) is from a study of T cells in localized non-small cell lung cancer. Profiled with immunoSEQ multiplex PCR; TCRdb holds only in-frame clones, not every one. This sample has tens of thousands of clones, with 85% to 90% found just once. The germline gives CDR1 LNHDA, CDR2 SQIVND (reference sequence). V lost 8 bases, J lost 2 bases, and 19 bases lay in between. The CDR3 is made up of 15 amino acids. Study-level points and caveats: Higher T cell density in the blood was associated with longer overall survival, whereas higher adjacent-lung clonality associated with shorter survival. Median roughly 57 top-100 tumor clones were shared with paired adjacent lung. Heterogeneity remains possible because sequencing was limited to only one tumor region. Clonality of T cells reached its maximum in uninvolved adjacent lung, surpassing tumor.

As regards this clone: Its antigen is currently unknown.

The receptor was derived from a woman aged 35 to 69 with stage I lung adenocarcinoma. The sample in question was peripheral blood, obtained before any cancer treatment. This rearrangement joins TRBV19 to TRBJ2-7; D tentatively fits TRBD1 or TRBD2 (7 bases each). The CDR3: CASSTTGAGAYEQYF. In DNA form, the CDR3 reads TGTGCCAGTTCAACAACAGGGGCGGGGGCCTACGAGCAGTACTTC.